The 29 T cell receptor beta chains below all came from one sample that was sequenced in a study of graft-versus-host responses after intestinal transplantation (dated by TCRdb to the early 2020s). The time point label, read with the paper, signifies: cells obtained before transplantation from donor or recipient. The library was produced with the immunoSEQ multiplex PCR assay. The source is immuneACCESS, and TCRdb retained only in-frame sequences with V and J called. Part of the clones is not carried over; for the studies checked, unresolved V genes explain less than half of this, and the remainder is unexplained. The sample table contains about 70,000 clones; only one count was recorded for 80% to 95% of them. The ten most abundant clones make up 1.3% of the sample. No antigens are known for them. The specimen comprised unstimulated CD8+ T cells sorted from spleen or lymph node cells, sampled before intestinal transplant. These receptors all come from a human donor who received an intestinal transplant.

This clone showed up just once. This chain connects TRBV11-2 to TRBJ1-2; unclear D gene. The CDR3 extends over 13 amino acids. Germline V gene data show CDR1 as SGHAT and CDR2 as FQNNGV. V was pared by 2 bases and J by 0 bases, with 4 bases between. As DNA, the CDR3 is TGTGCCAGCAGCTTAAAGCCTAACTATGGCTACACCTTC. Residues: CASSLKPNYGYTF.

V gene TRBV9 combines with J gene TRBJ1-2; no definite D call. In germline, CDR1 is SGDLS, CDR2 YYNGEE. This CDR3 has 11 residues. Trimming shortened V by 3 bases and J by 7 bases, and 7 bases separated the two germline ends. CDR3 region: CASSAPRGYTF. DNA of the CDR3: TGTGCCAGCAGCGCCCCCCGTGGCTACACCTTC.

This chain uses TRBV19 with TRBJ2-5; D uncertain. V was shortened by 5 bases and J by 0 bases, with 7 bases between the two germline ends. The CDR3 contains 13 residues. Germline V lookup: CDR1 LNHDA, CDR2 SQIVND (reference sequence). This chain's CDR3 is CASSPENQETQYF. CDR3 DNA: TGTGCCAGTAGTCCGGAGAACCAAGAGACCCAGTACTTC.

This rearrangement joins TRBV7-9 to TRBJ2-6, with D perhaps TRBD2 (6 bases). The CDR3 totals 16 residues. CDR1 is SEHNR, CDR2 FQNEAQ, per germline (reference sequence). V was pared by 4 bases and J by 0 bases, with 10 bases between. This CDR3 reads CASSSLGGSGANVLTF. DNA of the CDR3: TGTGCCAGCAGCTCCCTGGGGGGCTCTGGGGCCAACGTCCTGACTTTC.

The chain joins TRBV10-3 to TRBJ1-5; TRBD1 might be the D (6 bases). V was cut by 0 bases and J by 6 bases, with 12 bases left in between. The CDR3 has 15 amino acids. Germline CDR1 ENHRY, CDR2 SYGVKD. DNA for the CDR3: TGTGCCATCAGTGAGTCGGAGGGAGGGGGTCAGCCCCAGCATTTT. It is translated as CAISESEGGGQPQHF.

With respect to this clone: An end of the junction differs from the germline gene, which may be a read error. The CDR3 region has the DNA TGTGCCAGCACAGTCGACAGGATGAACACTGGAGCTTTCTTT. Protein: CASTVDRMNTGAFF. The V and J genes are TRBV6-5 and TRBJ1-1; perhaps TRBD1 as D (6 bases). Germline V gives CDR1 MNHEY, CDR2 SVGAGI. The CDR3 is made up of 14 amino acids.

V gene TRBV6-4 combines with J gene TRBJ1-2; TRBD1 aligns across 9 bases. Losses at the gene ends were 0 bases for V and 9 bases for J; bases not matched to a gene: 5. CDR3 size: 14 residues. CDR1 is MRHNA and CDR2 is SNTAGT in the germline V gene. CDR3 loop: CASSDSAGTGSYTF. CDR3 DNA sequence: TGTGCCAGCAGTGACTCCGCCGGGACAGGGAGCTACACCTTC.

This sequence joins TRBV11-2 and TRBJ2-7; D is perhaps TRBD2 (5 bases). The CDR3 loop spans 13 amino acids. Germline values: CDR1 SGHAT, CDR2 FQNNGV. V was shortened by 0 bases and J by 4 bases, with 7 bases between the two germline ends. The CDR3: CASSLDSGYEQYF. In DNA, the CDR3 is TGTGCCAGCAGCTTAGATTCGGGGTACGAGCAGTACTTC.

The chain uses TRBV9 and TRBJ1-2; 7 positions agree with TRBD1. The trim removed 4 bases at V and 3 bases at J, leaving 9 bases unmatched. This CDR3 is built from 15 residues. Germline-derived CDR1 and CDR2 are SGDLS and YYNGEE. CDR3 region: CASSTQQGLDYGYTF. CDR3 in DNA: TGTGCCAGCAGCACCCAACAGGGGCTTGACTATGGCTACACCTTC. The variable domain in full, with the rest retrieved from reference TRBV9 and TRBJ1-2, is DSGVTQTPKHLITATGQRVTLRCSPRSGDLSVYWYQQSLDQGLQFLIQYYNGEERAKGNILERFSAQQFPDLHSELNLSSLELGDSALYFCASSTQQGLDYGYTFGSGTRLTVV.

This clone was found a few times. The chain joins TRBV29-1 to TRBJ1-1, with D unresolved. This CDR3 contains 11 residues. V was pared by 6 bases and J by 1 base, with 6 bases between. The germline V gene encodes CDR1 SQVTM and CDR2 ANQGSEA. The CDR3 protein is CSVQTNTEAFF. CDR3 DNA: TGCAGCGTACAGACGAACACTGAAGCTTTCTTT.

V usage is TRBV27 and J usage is TRBJ1-6; 10 bases are a match to TRBD1. Trimming removed 6 bases from V and 10 bases from J; junction bases left unmatched: 9. The CDR3 covers 15 residues. Germline CDR1 reads MNHEY; CDR2 reads SMNVEV (reference sequence). CDR3 protein: CASRQDRGLGSPLHF. CDR3 in DNA: TGTGCCAGCAGGCAAGACAGGGGGCTGGGATCACCCCTCCACTTT.

This chain links TRBV9 with TRBJ2-7; 11 bases map to TRBD2. The CDR3 consists of 16 residues. Unmatched junction bases numbered 7, after V lost 2 bases and J lost 3 bases. Germline CDR1 and CDR2: SGDLS and YYNGEE. CDR3 amino acids: CASSVGSGGASYEQYF. In DNA, the CDR3 is TGTGCCAGCAGCGTGGGTAGCGGGGGGGCCAGCTACGAGCAGTACTTC.

This chain connects TRBV14 to TRBJ2-3; 10 positions match TRBD1. V lost 6 bases to trimming and J lost 7 bases; unmatched junction nucleotides: 4. The germline CDR1 and CDR2 sequences are SGHDN and FVKESK. The CDR3 has 13 amino acids. The CDR3 sequence is CASRDRGDYTQYF. CDR3 sequence (DNA): TGTGCCAGCAGGGACAGGGGGGACTATACGCAGTATTTT.

V gene TRBV2 combines with J gene TRBJ1-1; perhaps TRBD1 as D (5 bases). CDR1 and CDR2 from the germline V gene are SNHLY and FYNNEI. Between the trimmed V and J ends, which lost 6 bases and 1 base, there was a span of 15 bases. This CDR3 is built from 15 residues. The CDR3 spells CASRVWGGPNTEAFF. CDR3 nucleotide sequence: TGTGCCAGCAGGGTTTGGGGCGGACCGAACACTGAAGCTTTCTTT. Together with reference TRBV2 and TRBJ1-1, the CDR3 gives the full variable domain: EPEVTQTPSHQVTQMGQEVILRCVPISNHLYFYWYRQILGQKVEFLVSFYNNEISEKSEIFDDQFSVERPDGSNFTLKIRSTKLEDSAMYFCASRVWGGPNTEAFFGQGTRLTVV.

CDR3 bases: TGTGCCAGCAGCGTCCAGGGACTAGCGCAAGAGACCCAGTACTTC. Translating it yields CASSVQGLAQETQYF. The rearrangement joins TRBV9 to TRBJ2-5; 10 bases map to TRBD2. The CDR3 spans 15 residues. Trimming removed 2 bases from V and 2 bases from J; junction bases left unmatched: 3. CDR1 and CDR2 (germline): SGDLS, YYNGEE.

This chain joins TRBV9 and TRBJ1-2; tentatively, D is TRBD1 (6 bases). The CDR3 covers 12 residues. The V and J ends lost 9 bases and 5 bases respectively, with 14 bases between them. Germline CDR1 and CDR2: SGDLS and YYNGEE. The CDR3 sequence: CANTDRRYGYTF. The CDR3 DNA reads as TGTGCCAACACAGACAGGCGGTATGGCTACACCTTC.

The chain carries TRBV5-5 and TRBJ2-2, with a possible D match to TRBD1 (6 bases). The CDR3 is 15 residues long. Trimming pared 4 bases from V and 0 bases from J, leaving 10 bases between. Germline V lookup: CDR1 SGHKS, CDR2 YYEKEE (reference sequence). CDR3 coding DNA: TGTGCCAGCAGCCCCGGGACAACGAACACCGGGGAGCTGTTTTTT. Its translation: CASSPGTTNTGELFF.

This chain uses TRBV9 with TRBJ2-3, with 11 bases lining up with TRBD2. CDR3 length: 17 amino acids. CDR1 is SGDLS, CDR2 YYNGEE, per germline. The V gene end was trimmed by 2 bases and the J gene end by 5 bases; junction bases not matched to a gene: 10. In DNA, the CDR3 is TGTGCCAGCAGCGTGGGTAGCGGGGGGGCCATTGGAGATACGCAGTATTTT. Its translation: CASSVGSGGAIGDTQYF.

The table lists this clone with a few counts. This rearrangement joins TRBV29-1 to TRBJ1-5; 10 bases map to TRBD1. With 4 bases clipped from V and 7 bases from J, the junction kept 4 bases outside the gene matches. Germline V lookup: CDR1 SQVTM, CDR2 ANQGSEA. This CDR3 is built from 13 residues. The CDR3 sequence: CSVAPGQGQPQHF. DNA for the CDR3: TGCAGCGTTGCCCCGGGACAGGGGCAGCCCCAGCATTTT. The variable domain in full, completed from reference TRBV29-1 and TRBJ1-5, reads SAVISQKPSRDICQRGTSLTIQCQVDSQVTMMFWYRQQPGQSLTLIATANQGSEATYESGFVIDKFPISRPNLTFSTLTVSNMSPEDSSIYLCSVAPGQGQPQHFGDGTRLSIL.

The genes are TRBV15 and TRBJ1-1, with D possibly matching TRBD1 (6 bases). Trimming cost V 8 bases and J 5 bases, with 15 bases left between them. CDR3 length: 13 amino acids. Germline values: CDR1 LNHNV, CDR2 YYDKDF (reference sequence). CDR3 sequence reads: CATWEGGMTEAFF. CDR3 coding DNA: TGTGCCACCTGGGAGGGGGGGATGACTGAAGCTTTCTTT.

The CDR3 DNA is TGTGCCAGCAGTCCCTTAGCCGATAGGAGGGGCTACACCTTC. Amino acid sequence: CASSPLADRRGYTF. This sequence joins TRBV6-5 and TRBJ1-2, with D uncertain. From germline, CDR1 is MNHEY and CDR2 SVGAGI. The ends were cut back, 5 bases at V and 8 bases at J, with 18 bases in the middle. The CDR3 length is 14 residues.

The chain uses TRBV7-8 and TRBJ2-7; TRBD1 matches at 9 bases. With V trimmed by 3 bases and J by 2 bases, 8 bases remained unmatched. Germline V CDR1 and CDR2: SGHVS, FQNEAQ. This CDR3 has 16 residues. The chain's CDR3 is CASSLADRGPAYEQYF. CDR3 nucleotides: TGTGCCAGCAGCTTGGCGGACAGGGGTCCTGCCTACGAGCAGTACTTC. Full variable domain (remainder filled in from reference TRBV7-8 and TRBJ2-7): GAGVSQSPRYKVAKRGQDVALRCDPISGHVSLFWYQQALGQGPEFLTYFQNEAQLDKSGLPSDRFFAERPEGSVSTLKIQRTQQEDSAVYLCASSLADRGPAYEQYFGPGTRLTVT.

This clone was seen just once. This sequence joins TRBV5-6 and TRBJ1-1; 12 bases line up with TRBD1. This CDR3 region has 17 residues. Germline V lookup: CDR1 SGHDT, CDR2 YYEEEE. Trimming took 6 bases from V and 5 from J; bases not matched to a gene: 14. The CDR3 sequence is CASTIGTGGARITEAFF. CDR3 nucleotides: TGTGCCAGCACCATCGGGACAGGGGGCGCGAGAATAACTGAAGCTTTCTTT.

The gene calls are TRBV7-3 and TRBJ2-3; TRBD2 agrees at 8 bases. The CDR3 extends over 13 amino acids. The germline V gene encodes CDR1 SGHTA and CDR2 FQGTGA. Trimming removed 3 bases from V and 4 bases from J; junction bases left unmatched: 0. CDR3 DNA: TGTGCCAGCAGCTTCGGGGGGGCAGATACGCAGTATTTT. Protein sequence: CASSFGGADTQYF.

The chain is built from TRBV4-2 and TRBJ1-1; perhaps TRBD1 as D (6 bases). CDR3 size: 11 residues. The V gene lost 4 bases and the J gene lost 7 bases, with 7 bases spanning the gap. The germline V gene has CDR1 LGHNA and CDR2 YNFKEQ. CDR3 amino acids: CASSRGLEAFF. CDR3 nucleotides: TGTGCCAGCAGCCGGGGGCTTGAAGCTTTCTTT.

V usage is TRBV7-8 and J usage is TRBJ2-1; D is perhaps TRBD2 (5 bases). The CDR3 spans 12 residues. The germline V and J ends were trimmed by 4 bases and 8 bases, with 9 bases remaining between them. Germline CDR1 is SGHVS and CDR2 is FQNEAQ. The CDR3 protein is CASSSLRDEQFF. The DNA of the CDR3 is TGTGCCAGCAGCTCCCTGCGGGATGAGCAGTTCTTC.

This clone was found a few times. The rearrangement joins TRBV5-6 to TRBJ1-1; 11 nucleotides align to TRBD1. The CDR3 is 17 residues long. V was clipped by 4 bases and J by 1 base; unmatched bases: 9. CDR1 is SGHDT, CDR2 YYEEEE, per germline. The CDR3: CASSVGQGAVPNTEAFF. Written as DNA, the CDR3 is TGTGCCAGCAGCGTCGGACAGGGGGCGGTCCCGAACACTGAAGCTTTCTTT.

The V call is TRBV7-9, the J call TRBJ2-5; 12 bases align to TRBD2. In germline, CDR1 is SEHNR, CDR2 FQNEAQ (reference sequence). Losses at the gene ends were 10 bases for V and 2 bases for J; bases not matched to a gene: 17. There are 18 residues in the CDR3. Here the CDR3 DNA reads TGTGCCACCGAAGCCGCGACTAGCGGGGGCCCCAATCAAGAGACCCAGTACTTC. It translates to CATEAATSGGPNQETQYF.

CDR3 sequence: CAISVDSGSGEQYF. The CDR3 region has the DNA TGTGCCATCAGTGTGGATAGCGGGTCGGGGGAGCAGTACTTC. This chain joins TRBV10-3 and TRBJ2-7; 7 bases map to TRBD2. Germline V gene data show CDR1 as ENHRY and CDR2 as SYGVKD. V gave up 4 bases and J gave up 7 bases; unmatched junction bases: 10. CDR3 length: 14 amino acids.